This T cell receptor beta chain was obtained from a study of CD8 T cells in ankylosing spondylitis. This clonotype was seen ten or more times. The antigen remains undetermined. General study findings and limits: Previously reported in reactive arthritis synovial fluid and blood were some of the motif variants. A TCR beta motif of eight highly homologous variants appeared characteristic of ankylosing spondylitis blood.

The V end lost 1 base, the J end lost 3 bases, and 15 bases lay between the germline ends. This CDR3 region has 16 residues. CDR1 is SGHVS and CDR2 is FQNEAQ in the germline V gene. Each CDR3 protein gets one entry after TCRdb re-called the 5' RACE reads with MiXCR. Here the sample spans about 440,000 distinct CDR3 sequences, roughly a sixth being singletons. The sequencing input was blood, either unsorted or a sorted T cell fraction (not recorded which). The TCR originated in a male donor with ankylosing spondylitis. The genes are TRBV7-8 and TRBJ2-5, with D tentatively TRBD2 (5 bases). The CDR3 spells CASSLGLAERKETQYF. CDR3 DNA: TGTGCCAGCAGCTTAGGGCTAGCCGAAAGAAAAGAGACCCAGTACTTC. Full variable domain (rest looked up from reference TRBV7-8 and TRBJ2-5): GAGVSQSPRYKVAKRGQDVALRCDPISGHVSLFWYQQALGQGPEFLTYFQNEAQLDKSGLPSDRFFAERPEGSVSTLKIQRTQQEDSAVYLCASSLGLAERKETQYFGPGTRLLVL.